Listed here are 16 T cell receptor beta chains from one sample, sequenced in a study of CD8 T cells in Susac syndrome. An input of about 0.45 to 1 ug of RNA was subjected to reverse transcription using random hexamers. TCRdb reprocessed the immunoSEQ multiplex PCR reads with MiXCR, giving one entry per CDR3 protein. The sample lists 200,000 or so distinct CDR3 sequences; 90% to 95% were seen once. Material: CD4+ T cells from PBMCs. Receptor source: a human donor with multiple sclerosis.

The chain employs TRBV19 and TRBJ2-4; D may be TRBD2 (6 bases). V was trimmed by 6 bases and J by 9 bases, leaving 9 bases between them. Germline V lookup: CDR1 LNHDA, CDR2 SQIVND (reference sequence). The CDR3 contains 11 residues. The CDR3 DNA follows: TGTGCCAGTAGACAGCGGGCCATTCAGTACTTC. Translated, it gives CASRQRAIQYF.

The chain employs TRBV20-1 and TRBJ2-1, with TRBD2 identical over 14 bases. Germline values: CDR1 DFQATT, CDR2 SNEGSKA (reference sequence). With V trimmed by 5 bases and J by 6 bases, 3 bases remained unmatched. This CDR3 has 14 amino acids. CDR3 loop: CSAGTSGSTNEQFF. In nucleotides, the CDR3 is TGCAGTGCTGGGACTAGCGGGAGTACCAATGAGCAGTTCTTC.

The chain uses TRBV29-1 and TRBJ2-1, with TRBD2 identical over 10 bases. The CDR3 loop spans 13 amino acids. The J segment lost 10 bases and the V segment lost 6 bases, leaving 9 bases of the junction unmatched. Germline V CDR1 and CDR2: SQVTM, ANQGSEA. CDR3 protein: CSVDSGRATEQFF. The CDR3, as DNA: TGCAGCGTCGACAGCGGGAGGGCGACCGAGCAGTTCTTC.

V usage is TRBV7-3 and J usage is TRBJ2-3; 7 bases map to TRBD2. Germline V gene data show CDR1 as SGHTA and CDR2 as FQGTGA. This CDR3 has 13 amino acids. Unmatched junction bases numbered 6, after V lost 5 bases and J lost 7 bases. The CDR3 loop is CASSTGLENTQYF. The CDR3, as DNA: TGTGCCAGCAGCACCGGACTAGAAAATACGCAGTATTTT.

The chain carries TRBV29-1 and TRBJ1-1, with a weak D call TRBD1 (5 bases). In germline, CDR1 is SQVTM, CDR2 ANQGSEA. Trimming took 4 bases from V and 4 from J, leaving 10 bases between them. This CDR3 contains 12 residues. Written as DNA, the CDR3 is TGCAGCGTTGCACAGAGGGGCACTGAAGCTTTCTTT. It specifies CSVAQRGTEAFF.

The rearrangement links TRBV7-7 to TRBJ2-1, with 10 bases lining up with TRBD2. Germline values: CDR1 SSHAT, CDR2 FNYEAQ (reference sequence). The CDR3 extends over 16 amino acids. V was clipped by 1 base and J by 6 bases; unmatched bases: 6. The CDR3 region is CASSLVASGSSNEQFF. The CDR3 region has the DNA TGTGCCAGCAGCTTAGTGGCTAGCGGGAGTTCCAATGAGCAGTTCTTC.

The chain carries TRBV9 and TRBJ2-1; 8 bases align to TRBD2. The germline V gene has CDR1 SGDLS and CDR2 YYNGEE. Trimming cost V 0 bases and J 12 bases; bases outside gene matches: 5. There are 13 residues in the CDR3. The CDR3 is CASSVGSGRGQFF. The CDR3 DNA sequence: TGTGCCAGCAGCGTAGGGAGCGGGAGAGGGCAGTTCTTC.

The rearrangement uses TRBV5-1 and TRBJ2-7; 10 bases map to TRBD1. The ends lost 5 bases at V and 5 bases at J; junction bases unmatched: 4. CDR1 and CDR2 from the germline V gene are SGHRS and YFSETQ. The CDR3 is 13 amino acids. In DNA form, the CDR3 reads TGCGCCAGCAGGCCGACAGGGGGCCACGAGCAGTACTTC. This translates into CASRPTGGHEQYF.

The chain is built from TRBV5-1 and TRBJ2-3; D uncertain. Germline V lookup: CDR1 SGHRS, CDR2 YFSETQ. The CDR3 covers 11 residues. Trimming pared 6 bases from V and 2 bases from J, leaving 4 bases between. DNA for the CDR3: TGCGCCAGCACCTTCACAGATACGCAGTATTTT. This sequence encodes CASTFTDTQYF.

The gene calls are TRBV6-2 or TRBV6-3 and TRBJ2-3; D is undetermined. Trimming cost V 5 bases and J 9 bases, with 12 bases left between them. In germline, CDR1 is MNHEY, CDR2 SVGEGT. This CDR3 contains 12 residues. The CDR3, as DNA: TGTGCCAGCAGTACAAGGGCCACCACGCAGTATTTT. Protein product: CASSTRATTQYF.

The V call is TRBV9, the J call TRBJ2-3; TRBD1 matches at 7 bases. V shed 4 bases, J shed 2 bases, and the junction held 13 bases outside the gene matches. Per the germline V gene, CDR1 is SGDLS and CDR2 is YYNGEE. The CDR3 length is 17 residues. CDR3 bases: TGTGCCAGCAGCACCCTGCCAGGACAGGAGGACACAGATACGCAGTATTTT. Its protein product is CASSTLPGQEDTDTQYF.

The chain has TRBV24-1 and TRBJ2-6; D not resolved. The ends were cut back, 3 bases at V and 1 base at J, with 6 bases in the middle. This CDR3 region has 15 residues. CDR1 and CDR2 (germline): KGHDR, SFDVKD. The CDR3 nucleotides are TGTGCCACCAGTGATGCGAAATCTGGGGCCAACGTCCTGACTTTC. It is translated as CATSDAKSGANVLTF.

The J gene is TRBJ1-1, the V gene TRBV12-5, with TRBD1 as a possible D gene (5 bases). The CDR3 is made up of 17 amino acids. Germline V gene lookup returns CDR1 LGHNT and CDR2 FRNRAP. The V end was cut by 0 bases, the J end by 0 bases, with 14 bases between. In DNA, the CDR3 is TGTGCTAGTGGTTTGGTACTTACAGGAGAAATGAACACTGAAGCTTTCTTT. It translates to CASGLVLTGEMNTEAFF.

The chain combines TRBV5-1 with TRBJ2-1; no definite D call. Per the germline V gene, CDR1 is SGHRS and CDR2 is YFSETQ. CDR3 length equals 14 residues. V lost 2 bases and J 4 bases, leaving 10 bases between the germline ends. The CDR3 sequence: CASSLSRDYNEQFF. The CDR3 DNA follows: TGCGCCAGCAGCTTATCAAGGGATTACAATGAGCAGTTCTTC.

The chain has TRBV20-1 and TRBJ2-7, with 7 bases fitting TRBD2. The V gene's germline CDR1 is DFQATT and CDR2 SNEGSKA (reference sequence). The CDR3 spans 13 residues. J gave up 5 bases and V 2 bases, and 6 bases lay outside the gene matches. The CDR3 nucleotides are TGCAGTGCTAGATACCCTAGCGGCCACGAGCAGTACTTC. Translation: CSARYPSGHEQYF.

V usage is TRBV19 and J usage is TRBJ1-5; perhaps TRBD1 as D (6 bases). Germline V lookup: CDR1 LNHDA, CDR2 SQIVND (reference sequence). This CDR3 region has 16 residues. The V and J ends lost 4 bases and 4 bases respectively, with 17 bases between them. CDR3 residues: CASSTWTGQLNQPQHF. The CDR3 region has the DNA TGTGCCAGTAGTACCTGGACCGGACAGCTTAATCAGCCCCAGCATTTT.